This T cell receptor beta chain was profiled in a study of Ad26.COV2.S vaccination and SARS-CoV-2 variants. This sample's treatment: approximately 18 received Ad26.COV2.S at low or high dose, single or two shots; several received placebo; per-sample allocation not given. Sampling was performed 63 days after the first vaccine or placebo injection. Based in Boston, the donor was an adult of 18-55 years. The administered vaccine (an Ad26 vector) expressed Wuhan-strain SARS-CoV-2 spike. Assay used: immunoSEQ multiplex PCR; TCRdb lists only in-frame clones, some missing. The sample lists 400,000 to 450,000 clones; 90% were seen once. Germline-derived CDR1 and CDR2 are SGHVS and FNYEAQ. V gave up 0 bases and J gave up 0 bases, with 12 bases separating them. This CDR3 has 17 residues.

The material sequenced was peripheral blood, taken in a trial of Ad26.COV2.S vaccine versus placebo. The chain is built from TRBV7-6 and TRBJ2-1, with D perhaps matching TRBD1 (5 bases). The TCR originated in a person aged 18-65 years who received the Ad26.COV2.S COVID-19 vaccine or a placebo. In nucleotides, the CDR3 is TGTGCCAGCAGCTTAGCCGGTGGGGCGAGCTCCTACAATGAGCAGTTCTTC. Residues: CASSLAGGASSYNEQFF.